This record looks at one TCR beta chain sequence and its context. Its antigen is unknown. The data originate from a study of T cell responses to AZD1222 COVID-19 vaccine. Germline V gene data show CDR1 as SGHRS and CDR2 as YFSETQ. Deletions cut 0 bases from V and 2 bases from J, with 12 bases between. This CDR3 has 15 amino acids. Findings of the study overall: The number of AZD1222 recipients seropositive at baseline was only five or six. Following two doses of AZD1222, Spike-specific TCR breadth and depth rose.

Measured with immunoSEQ multiplex PCR; TCRdb has only the in-frame clones, and not every one. The repertoire holds roughly 100,000 clones, with 80% to 90% as singletons. Sequenced material: peripheral blood, taken on day 0 of AZD1222 vaccination. The sequence was collected from an adult in good health. This chain connects TRBV5-1 to TRBJ2-7, with D possibly being TRBD1 or TRBD2 (5 bases each). CDR3 sequence: CASSLGAGTAYEQYF. In nucleotides, the CDR3 is TGCGCCAGCAGCTTGGGGGCAGGGACGGCCTACGAGCAGTACTTC.